This T cell receptor (beta chain) was recovered during a study of blood T cell repertoires in COVID-19. Study-wide context: The United States, Italy and Spain provided the acute and convalescent COVID-19 samples.

This CDR3 comprises 15 residues. CDR1 is LNHDA, CDR2 SQIVND, per germline (reference sequence). The V and J ends lost 6 bases and 7 bases, in that order; junction bases with no gene match: 7. Per the original methods: Amplification of reference gene primers was used by the study to estimate nucleated cell counts. This table comes from immunoSEQ multiplex PCR, and its TCRdb copy is limited to in-frame clones, with some not included. The V and J calls and clone size were taken over from that table, and D and trimming were inferred from the DNA. This sample has under 55,000 clones, with about nine tenths found just once.

This TCR came from an elderly woman with active COVID-19. Sequenced sample: peripheral blood. V and J are TRBV19 and TRBJ1-4; TRBD1 matches 11 bases. The chain's CDR3 is CASSPFGTGGEKLFF. CDR3 bases: TGTGCCAGTAGCCCTTTCGGGACAGGGGGTGAAAAACTGTTTTTT.